Sequencing of this TCR beta chain was carried out in a study of T-cell memory formation after mild COVID-19. Study-wide results and limits: What remained unconfirmed was the SARS-CoV-2 specificity of second-wave clones peaking on day 37.

The germline gives CDR1 DFQATT, CDR2 SNEGSKA (reference sequence). This CDR3 contains 13 residues. With 3 bases removed from V and 3 bases from J, the gap between germline ends came to 8 bases. One entry per CDR3 protein results from TCRdb running MiXCR on the 5' RACE reads. The sample yields 450,000 to 650,000 distinct CDR3 sequences, about a sixth seen once. As to this clonotype: Its antigen is not identified.

The receptor was derived from an adult woman who had mild COVID-19 (a few samples of this study predate the infection). Cell type and time point are not known. The sample was PBMCs or a T cell subset sorted from them (not recorded which). This sequence joins TRBV20-1 and TRBJ1-4, with D possibly being TRBD1 (5 bases). CDR3: CSASGGANEKLFF. The CDR3 DNA reads as TGCAGTGCTAGTGGGGGGGCTAATGAAAAACTGTTTTTT.